Below are 17 T cell receptor beta chains sequenced from a single sample in a study of cytomegalovirus exposure and HLA in healthy donors. Primers for the PCR totalled 60 Vbeta and 13 Jbeta. The table came from immunoSEQ multiplex PCR; TCRdb's copy has only in-frame clones and leaves some out. In all, the sample yields 100,000 to 150,000 clones. Sample: PBMCs. Every receptor here comes from a man between 18 and 29 years old in good health and CMV-seronegative.

The chain links TRBV10-3 to TRBJ2-1, with 9 positions matching TRBD1. This CDR3 is built from 14 residues. Trimming cost V 7 bases and J 4 bases; bases outside gene matches: 5. From germline, CDR1 is ENHRY and CDR2 SYGVKD. CDR3 sequence: CAITPGQGYNEQFF. The CDR3 bases are TGTGCCATCACCCCCGGACAGGGGTACAATGAGCAGTTCTTC.

This chain links TRBV11-1 with TRBJ1-6, with 9 bases fitting TRBD1. The V gene's germline CDR1 is SGHAT and CDR2 FQDESV (reference sequence). The junction had 13 bases not matched to a gene; V was cut back by 1 base and J by 9 bases. The CDR3 has 18 residues. CDR3 nucleotides: TGTGCCAGCAGCTTAGGGGGTTGGGACAGGGAAAAGGTTTCACCCCTCCACTTT. Translation: CASSLGGWDREKVSPLHF.

V and J are TRBV2 and TRBJ1-5, with a tentative D call TRBD1 (6 bases). Trimming pared 6 bases from V and 4 bases from J, leaving 13 bases between. This CDR3 spans 14 amino acids. Germline loops: CDR1 SNHLY, CDR2 FYNNEI. CDR3 sequence (DNA): TGTGCCAGCAGCCAGCTCACAGGGAATCAGCCCCAGCATTTT. Translation gives CASSQLTGNQPQHF. The full variable domain, its missing parts supplied by reference TRBV2 and TRBJ1-5, is EPEVTQTPSHQVTQMGQEVILRCVPISNHLYFYWYRQILGQKVEFLVSFYNNEISEKSEIFDDQFSVERPDGSNFTLKIRSTKLEDSAMYFCASSQLTGNQPQHFGDGTRLSIL.

The chain couples TRBV15 to TRBJ2-7, with 8 bases fitting TRBD1. J lost 0 bases, V lost 0 bases, and 7 bases had no gene match. The CDR3 contains 17 residues. In germline, CDR1 is LNHNV, CDR2 YYDKDF (reference sequence). As DNA, the CDR3 is TGTGCCACCAGCAGAGATCCCGGACAGGGAGTCTCCTACGAGCAGTACTTC. This translates into CATSRDPGQGVSYEQYF.

The V and J genes are TRBV4-3 and TRBJ1-1, with D tentatively TRBD1 (5 bases). Germline V gene lookup returns CDR1 LGHNA and CDR2 YSLEER. This CDR3 comprises 17 residues. Trimming shortened V by 0 bases and J by 1 base, and 15 bases separated the two germline ends. The CDR3, as DNA: TGCGCCAGCAGCCAAGATTTGCTTCAGGGTTGGAACACTGAAGCTTTCTTT. Amino acid sequence: CASSQDLLQGWNTEAFF.

V gene TRBV10-1 combines with J gene TRBJ1-3, with D uncertain. The CDR3 has 15 amino acids. CDR1 is WNHNN, CDR2 SYGVQD, per germline (reference sequence). V lost 7 bases and J lost 0, with 13 bases in between. DNA of the CDR3: TGCGCCAGCACCCCGAGGGCCGGCTCTGGAAACACCATATATTTT. Its translation is CASTPRAGSGNTIYF.

V gene TRBV5-4 combines with J gene TRBJ2-3; 7 bases are a match to TRBD2. CDR3 size: 13 residues. Germline CDR1 SGHNT, CDR2 YYREEE (reference sequence). Trimming took 6 bases from V and 3 from J; bases not matched to a gene: 4. This chain's CDR3 is CASTWGGTDTQYF. CDR3 sequence (DNA): TGTGCCAGCACCTGGGGGGGTACAGATACGCAGTATTTT.

The V call is TRBV5-1, the J call TRBJ1-2, with TRBD1 identical over 12 bases. This CDR3 is 14 amino acids long. CDR1 and CDR2 from the germline V gene are SGHRS and YFSETQ. With 6 bases clipped from V and 5 bases from J, the junction kept 5 bases outside the gene matches. Here the CDR3 reads CASKRGQGAYGYTF. The CDR3, as DNA: TGCGCCAGCAAGAGGGGACAGGGGGCTTATGGCTACACCTTC.

The chain couples TRBV4-3 to TRBJ2-1; TRBD2 agrees at 9 bases. In germline, CDR1 is LGHNA, CDR2 YSLEER. This CDR3 contains 14 residues. V trimming: 3 bases; J trimming: 5 bases; junction bases outside the gene matches: 2. The CDR3 DNA sequence: TGCGCCAGCAGCCAGACTAGCGGAAACAATGAGCAGTTCTTC. Encoded protein: CASSQTSGNNEQFF.

The gene calls are TRBV11-3 and TRBJ1-1; 7 positions agree with TRBD1. The CDR3 contains 12 residues. V dropped 6 bases and J dropped 12; count of bases not matched to a gene: 10. Germline CDR1 is SGHNT and CDR2 is YENEEA. The CDR3 reads CASSSEGGVTFF. The CDR3 bases are TGTGCCAGCAGTTCGGAAGGGGGCGTAACTTTCTTT.

The gene calls are TRBV9 and TRBJ2-2, with D maybe TRBD2 (7 bases). The germline V gene has CDR1 SGDLS and CDR2 YYNGEE. This CDR3 comprises 17 residues. V was shortened by 4 bases and J by 3 bases, with 19 bases between the two germline ends. CDR3 in amino acids: CASSPERGRDYTGELFF. The CDR3 region has the DNA TGTGCCAGCAGCCCCGAGAGGGGGAGGGACTACACCGGGGAGCTGTTTTTT. Complete variable domain (other parts from reference TRBV9 and TRBJ2-2): DSGVTQTPKHLITATGQRVTLRCSPRSGDLSVYWYQQSLDQGLQFLIQYYNGEERAKGNILERFSAQQFPDLHSELNLSSLELGDSALYFCASSPERGRDYTGELFFGEGSRLTVL.

This rearrangement joins TRBV5-4 to TRBJ2-5; D unclear. Per the germline V gene, CDR1 is SGHNT and CDR2 is YYREEE (reference sequence). Trimming took off 4 bases at V and 5 bases at J, with 18 bases between the two ends. This CDR3 has 15 residues. The chain's CDR3 is CASSTETSPRETQYF. The CDR3 DNA reads as TGTGCCAGCAGCACCGAGACCAGCCCTAGGGAGACCCAGTACTTC. The full variable domain, with the rest looked up from reference TRBV5-4 and TRBJ2-5, is ETGVTQSPTHLIKTRGQQVTLRCSSQSGHNTVSWYQQALGQGPQFIFQYYREEENGRGNFPPRFSGLQFPNYSSELNVNALELDDSALYLCASSTETSPRETQYFGPGTRLLVL.

The V gene is TRBV4-3, the J gene TRBJ1-1; 9 bases align to TRBD1. The CDR3 spans 19 residues. J lost 4 bases, V lost 1 base, and 16 bases had no gene match. Germline lookup yields CDR1 LGHNA and CDR2 YSLEER. The CDR3 DNA sequence: TGCGCCAGCAGCCAAGGTTGGGCCCCCGGGACAGGGTATCGCACTGAAGCTTTCTTT. Translated: CASSQGWAPGTGYRTEAFF.

V gene TRBV5-1 combines with J gene TRBJ2-7; tentative D call: TRBD2 (5 bases). The CDR3 spans 16 residues. Between the trimmed V and J ends, which lost 1 base and 6 bases, there was a span of 20 bases. Germline values: CDR1 SGHRS, CDR2 YFSETQ. The DNA of the CDR3 is TGCGCCAGCAGCTTGAATGGGGAGCTCCCTCTGTCCGAGCAGTACTTC. Translating it yields CASSLNGELPLSEQYF.

The V call is TRBV2, the J call TRBJ2-7; D remains unclear. The CDR3 extends over 12 amino acids. Germline V CDR1 and CDR2: SNHLY, FYNNEI. The V end was cut by 0 bases, the J end by 3 bases, with 3 bases between. The CDR3 nucleotides are TGTGCCAGCAGTGAAGCTAGCTACGAGCAGTACTTC. It encodes CASSEASYEQYF.

To note about this clone: Other DNA sequences from this sample encode an identical CDR3 as well. The V call is TRBV6-1, the J call TRBJ1-4; 9 bases line up with TRBD1. The V gene end was trimmed by 0 bases and the J gene end by 3 bases; junction bases not matched to a gene: 14. The germline V gene has CDR1 MNHNS and CDR2 SASEGT. The CDR3 has 20 residues. The CDR3 DNA follows: TGTGCCAGCAGTGAAGCACCGGGACAGGGTTCCTGGGGAGCTAATGAAAAACTGTTTTTT. Its protein is CASSEAPGQGSWGANEKLFF.

The V call is TRBV7-2, the J call TRBJ2-1; D gene uncertain. V dropped 4 bases and J dropped 2 bases, with 6 bases sitting between them. The CDR3 spans 13 residues. From germline, CDR1 is SGHTA and CDR2 FQGNSA. Written as DNA, the CDR3 is TGTGCCAGCAGCTATGGGCCCTACAATGAGCAGTTCTTC. It encodes CASSYGPYNEQFF. The full variable domain, in which reference TRBV7-2 and TRBJ2-1 provide the parts outside the CDR3, is GAGVSQSPSNKVTEKGKDVELRCDPISGHTALYWYRQSLGQGLEFLIYFQGNSAPDKSGLPSDRFSAERTGGSVSTLTIQRTQQEDSAVYLCASSYGPYNEQFFGPGTRLTVL.